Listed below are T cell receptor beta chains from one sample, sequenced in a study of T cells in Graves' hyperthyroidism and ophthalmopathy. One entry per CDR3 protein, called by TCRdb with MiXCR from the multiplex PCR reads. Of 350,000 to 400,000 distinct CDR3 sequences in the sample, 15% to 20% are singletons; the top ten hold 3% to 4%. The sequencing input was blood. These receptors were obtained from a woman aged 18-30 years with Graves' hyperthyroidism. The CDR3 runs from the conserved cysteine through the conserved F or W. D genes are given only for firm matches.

CDR3aa: CASTLGSGAETQYF
j_gene: TRBJ2-5
d_gene: TRBD2
v_gene: TRBV5-1

CDR3aa: CASSESGANTEAFF
j_gene: TRBJ1-1
d_gene: -
v_gene: TRBV6-1

CDR3aa: CASSYHDGYTF
j_gene: TRBJ1-2
d_gene: -
v_gene: TRBV6-5

CDR3aa: CASSYSPSGSLYEQYF
j_gene: TRBJ2-7
d_gene: TRBD2
v_gene: TRBV6-5

CDR3aa: CAGQETGGSTLHF
j_gene: TRBJ1-6
d_gene: TRBD1
v_gene: TRBV7-9

CDR3aa: CAWSVARAGETQYF
j_gene: TRBJ2-5
d_gene: -
v_gene: TRBV30

CDR3aa: CSVASMNTEAFF
j_gene: TRBJ1-1
d_gene: -
v_gene: TRBV29-1

CDR3aa: CASSAGLVYEQYF
j_gene: TRBJ2-7
d_gene: TRBD2
v_gene: TRBV7-2

CDR3aa: CSANLVETQYF
j_gene: TRBJ2-5
d_gene: -
v_gene: TRBV20-1

CDR3aa: CASSQLGGDEQYF
j_gene: TRBJ2-7
d_gene: TRBD2
v_gene: TRBV28

CDR3aa: CASSLAYGRPEAFF
j_gene: TRBJ1-1
d_gene: -
v_gene: TRBV5-1

CDR3aa: CASSVIEAYEQYF
j_gene: TRBJ2-7
d_gene: -
v_gene: TRBV5-4

CDR3aa: CASSVGGQETQYF
j_gene: TRBJ2-5
d_gene: -
v_gene: TRBV2

CDR3aa: CASSQPPQETQYF
j_gene: TRBJ2-5
d_gene: -
v_gene: TRBV6-5

CDR3aa: CASSELRAGAFF
j_gene: TRBJ1-1
d_gene: -
v_gene: TRBV6-1

CDR3aa: CASSTSTANYGYTF
j_gene: TRBJ1-2
d_gene: -
v_gene: TRBV5-1

CDR3aa: CATSRETWDGGETQYF
j_gene: TRBJ2-5
d_gene: -
v_gene: TRBV15

CDR3aa: CSANRANTEAFF
j_gene: TRBJ1-1
d_gene: -
v_gene: TRBV29-1

CDR3aa: CASSPLRTMNMNTEAFF
j_gene: TRBJ1-1
d_gene: -
v_gene: TRBV4-1

CDR3aa: CAISETLSEQYF
j_gene: TRBJ2-7
d_gene: -
v_gene: TRBV10-3

CDR3aa: CASSVADGGYTF
j_gene: TRBJ1-2
d_gene: -
v_gene: TRBV18

CDR3aa: CASSPGRTSGELFF
j_gene: TRBJ2-2
d_gene: -
v_gene: TRBV11-2

CDR3aa: CASSWTGGLEETQYF
j_gene: TRBJ2-5
d_gene: TRBD1
v_gene: TRBV11-1

CDR3aa: CASGYGSVGEAFF
j_gene: TRBJ1-1
d_gene: -
v_gene: TRBV12-3/TRBV12-4

CDR3aa: CAIREDRESNTIYF
j_gene: TRBJ1-3
d_gene: TRBD1
v_gene: TRBV10-3

CDR3aa: CASSEGRRTRYGYTF
j_gene: TRBJ1-2
d_gene: -
v_gene: TRBV6-1

CDR3aa: CASSFAGTANTEAFF
j_gene: TRBJ1-1
d_gene: TRBD1
v_gene: TRBV7-3

CDR3aa: CASSFDRVRDYGYTF
j_gene: TRBJ1-2
d_gene: TRBD1
v_gene: TRBV9

CDR3aa: CSVKRPGRNTGELFF
j_gene: TRBJ2-2
d_gene: -
v_gene: TRBV29-1

CDR3aa: CATSDPGQEYQETQYF
j_gene: TRBJ2-5
d_gene: -
v_gene: TRBV24-1

CDR3aa: CAIRGEGTPSLETQYF
j_gene: TRBJ2-5
d_gene: -
v_gene: TRBV10-3

CDR3aa: CASSLLWQNTEAFF
j_gene: TRBJ1-1
d_gene: -
v_gene: TRBV5-1

CDR3aa: CSADGRTGRETQYF
j_gene: TRBJ2-5
d_gene: TRBD1
v_gene: TRBV20-1

CDR3aa: CASRRPRGQETQYF
j_gene: TRBJ2-5
d_gene: -
v_gene: TRBV6-4

CDR3aa: CASSPGAGIYGYTF
j_gene: TRBJ1-2
d_gene: -
v_gene: TRBV7-2

CDR3aa: CASSQVASSGNTIYF
j_gene: TRBJ1-3
d_gene: -
v_gene: TRBV4-1

CDR3aa: CASSDSPFGGYTF
j_gene: TRBJ1-2
d_gene: -
v_gene: TRBV6-4

CDR3aa: CASSSRIFLGGEQYF
j_gene: TRBJ2-7
d_gene: -
v_gene: TRBV11-2

CDR3aa: CAIGGGTDRETQYF
j_gene: TRBJ2-5
d_gene: -
v_gene: TRBV10-3

CDR3aa: CASSYSKLGQETQYF
j_gene: TRBJ2-5
d_gene: -
v_gene: TRBV6-5

CDR3aa: CSAVTGNSNQPQHF
j_gene: TRBJ1-5
d_gene: -
v_gene: TRBV20-1

CDR3aa: CASSFSPGDDYGYTF
j_gene: TRBJ1-2
d_gene: -
v_gene: TRBV12-3/TRBV12-4

CDR3aa: CSARGLRGNQPQHF
j_gene: TRBJ1-5
d_gene: -
v_gene: TRBV20-1

CDR3aa: CASSQGLAFGQIYGYTF
j_gene: TRBJ1-2
d_gene: -
v_gene: TRBV4-1

CDR3aa: CASSSSGGAETQYF
j_gene: TRBJ2-5
d_gene: TRBD2
v_gene: TRBV6-5

CDR3aa: CASSPRGGSTGELFF
j_gene: TRBJ2-2
d_gene: -
v_gene: TRBV12-3/TRBV12-4

CDR3aa: CASSGVLSSTEAFF
j_gene: TRBJ1-1
d_gene: -
v_gene: TRBV19

CDR3aa: CAIRDSKGGDQPQHF
j_gene: TRBJ1-5
d_gene: -
v_gene: TRBV10-3